This TCR beta chain comes out of a study of shared clonotypes between healthy human individuals. Study-wide results and caveats: Clonotypes which were not shared had lower generation probabilities than clonotypes that all four donors shared.

Assay used: immunoSEQ multiplex PCR; TCRdb lists only in-frame clones, some missing. The sample shows some 2,400,000 clones, 90% to 97% of them seen only once. The CDR3 has 16 amino acids. Germline lookup yields CDR1 LGHNT and CDR2 FRNRAP. The V segment lost 4 bases and the J segment 1 base; nucleotides outside the gene matches: 7. This clone was counted a single time. Its antigen is undetermined. The sample comprised naive CD4+ T cells sorted from blood. The subset is: CD45RA+ positively selected. The chain links TRBV12-5 to TRBJ1-1; 9 bases align to TRBD1. This receptor was obtained from a man in his late teens or twenties in good health. CDR3 bases: TGTGCTAGTGGTTGGACAGGGGAAGTTCGGAACACTGAAGCTTTCTTT. Its translation is CASGWTGEVRNTEAFF.